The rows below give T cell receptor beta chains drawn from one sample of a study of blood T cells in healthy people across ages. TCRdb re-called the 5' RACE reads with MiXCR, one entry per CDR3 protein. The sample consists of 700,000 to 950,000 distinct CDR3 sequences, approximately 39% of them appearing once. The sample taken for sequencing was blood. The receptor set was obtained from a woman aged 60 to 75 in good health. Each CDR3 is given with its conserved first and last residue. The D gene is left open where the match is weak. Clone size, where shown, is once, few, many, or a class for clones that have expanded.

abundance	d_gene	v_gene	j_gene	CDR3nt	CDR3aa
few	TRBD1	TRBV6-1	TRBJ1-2	TGCGCCAGCAGGATTTCAGGGGGCAACTATGGCTACACCTTC	CASRISGGNYGYTF
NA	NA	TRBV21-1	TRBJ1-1	TGTGCCCCGCCCTGCTGGGCCGGGAACACTGAAGCTTTCTTT	CAPPCWAGNTEAFF
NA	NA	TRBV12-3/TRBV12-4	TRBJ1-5	TGTGCCAGCAGTTTAGAGGTCAGAATTCATAGCAATCAGCCCCAGCATTTT	CASSLEVRIHSNQPQHF
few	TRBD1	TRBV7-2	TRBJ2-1	TGTGCCAGCAGCGTATCCGGGACAGGGGTGGACAATGAGCAGTTCTTC	CASSVSGTGVDNEQFF
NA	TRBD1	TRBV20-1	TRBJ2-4	TGCAGTGCTCTTCCTCGGGGACAGACGAAAAACATTCAGTACTTC	CSALPRGQTKNIQYF
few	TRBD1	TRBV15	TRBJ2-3	TGTGCCACCAGCAGCCCGGGACAGGGGGCGGATACGCAGTATTTT	CATSSPGQGADTQYF
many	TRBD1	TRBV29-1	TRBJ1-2	TGCAGCGTGGGACAGGGGGCTTTTGGCTACACCTTC	CSVGQGAFGYTF
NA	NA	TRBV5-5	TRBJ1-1	TGTGCCAGCGCAACTTTGAACACTGAAGCTTTCTTT	CASATLNTEAFF
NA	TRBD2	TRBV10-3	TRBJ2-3	TGTGCCATCAGTGACTCCGGGACTAGCGGGGACCCCACGACAGATACGCAGTATTTT	CAISDSGTSGDPTTDTQYF
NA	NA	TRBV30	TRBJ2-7	TGTGCCCTCGGGGCAGGCTCCTACGAGCAGTACTTC	CALGAGSYEQYF
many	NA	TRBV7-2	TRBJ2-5	TGTGCCAGCAGCTTAGCTAGCAGCTCCCGAGAGACCCAGTACTTC	CASSLASSSRETQYF
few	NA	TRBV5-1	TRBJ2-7	TGCGCCAGCAGCGTGGGTACTCCTAATAACGAGCAGTACTTC	CASSVGTPNNEQYF
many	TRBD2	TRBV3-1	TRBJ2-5	TGTGCCAGCAGCCTAAGAGCGGGAGATGGAGAGACCCAGTACTTC	CASSLRAGDGETQYF
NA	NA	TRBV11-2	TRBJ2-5	TGTGCCAGCAGCTTAGATGTGGTATTCCAAGAGACCCAGTACTTC	CASSLDVVFQETQYF
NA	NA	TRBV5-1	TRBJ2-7	TGCGCCAGCAGCAAGGGGGACCCTGAATACTACGAGCAGTACTTC	CASSKGDPEYYEQYF
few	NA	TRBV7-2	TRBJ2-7	TGTGCCAGCAGCGAACCCGGGACGGGTGTCTACGAGCAGTACTTC	CASSEPGTGVYEQYF
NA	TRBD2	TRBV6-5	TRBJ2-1	TGTGCCAGCACAGCGGGGGGTAGTTTTAGGTTCAATGAGCAGTTCTTC	CASTAGGSFRFNEQFF
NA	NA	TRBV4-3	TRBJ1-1	TGCGCCAGCAGATATGGGGTCGGGAGCACTGAAGCTTTCTTT	CASRYGVGSTEAFF
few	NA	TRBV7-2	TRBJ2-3	TGTGCCAGCAGCCCCGGGACCCTAGGGGATACGCAGTATTTT	CASSPGTLGDTQYF
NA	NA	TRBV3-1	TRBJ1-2	TGTGCCAGCAGCCGGAGTAGGGGCTACACCTTC	CASSRSRGYTF
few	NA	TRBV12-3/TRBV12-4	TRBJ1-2	TGTGCCAGCAGCCGCCGAAGGGCCTGGATCTATGGCTACACCTTC	CASSRRRAWIYGYTF
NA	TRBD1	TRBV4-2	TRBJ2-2	TGTGCCAGCAGCCAACCGGGACAGGGGGGCACCGGGGAGCTGTTTTTT	CASSQPGQGGTGELFF
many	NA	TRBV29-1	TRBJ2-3	TGCAGCGCCGGGCGGGCTAGCGGCACAGATACGCAGTATTTT	CSAGRASGTDTQYF
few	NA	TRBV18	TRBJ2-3	TGTGCCAGCTCACCACCCCAGCGGGGCACAGATACGCAGTATTTT	CASSPPQRGTDTQYF
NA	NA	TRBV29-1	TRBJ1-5	TGCAGCGGCAACCGGCAGGGTAGCAATCAGCCCCAGCATTTT	CSGNRQGSNQPQHF
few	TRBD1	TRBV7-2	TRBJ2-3	TGTGCCAGCAGCTCCGTAACAGGGGGCGCGACAGATACGCAGTATTTT	CASSSVTGGATDTQYF
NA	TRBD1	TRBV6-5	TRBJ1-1	TGTGCCATCAAGGACAGGCCGAACACTGAAGCTTTCTTT	CAIKDRPNTEAFF
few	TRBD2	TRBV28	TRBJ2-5	TGTGCCAGCAGACAACTAGCGGGAGGGGAGACCCAGTACTTC	CASRQLAGGETQYF
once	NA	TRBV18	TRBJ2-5	TGTGCCAGCTCACCACAGGGGACTGAGACCCAGTACTTC	CASSPQGTETQYF
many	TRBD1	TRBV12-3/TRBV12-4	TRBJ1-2	TGTGCCAGCAGTTTCCCGGGACAGGGTGGCAATGGCTACACCTTC	CASSFPGQGGNGYTF
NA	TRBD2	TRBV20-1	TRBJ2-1	TGCAGCACCCTTGTAGCGGGAGTCTCCTACAATGAGCAGTTCTTC	CSTLVAGVSYNEQFF
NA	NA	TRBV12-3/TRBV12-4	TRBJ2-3	TGTGCCAGCAGACAAGCGTGGGGCCCGAGCGCAGATACGCAGTATTTT	CASRQAWGPSADTQYF
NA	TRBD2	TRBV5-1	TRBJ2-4	TGCGCCAGCAGCTGGGGGGGTGTTGAGACCAAAAACATTCAGTACTTC	CASSWGGVETKNIQYF
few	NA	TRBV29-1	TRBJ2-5	TGCAGCGTTGAACAGGGAGGTGGCAATGAGCAGTACTTC	CSVEQGGGNEQYF
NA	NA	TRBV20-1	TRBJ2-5	TGCAGTGCTAGAGAGGGGGGCCAATCTGGGACCCAGTACTTC	CSAREGGQSGTQYF
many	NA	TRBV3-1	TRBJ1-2	TGTGCCAGCAGCCCTCCCGGGGGTGGCTACACCTTC	CASSPPGGGYTF
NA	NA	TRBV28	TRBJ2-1	TGTGCCAGCACCCGGGGGGCGGACAATGAGCAGTTCTTC	CASTRGADNEQFF
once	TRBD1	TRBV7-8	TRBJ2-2	TGTGCCAGCAGCCCGAGGGACAGGGGTGACACCGGGGAGCTGTTTTTT	CASSPRDRGDTGELFF
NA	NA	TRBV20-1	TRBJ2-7	TGCAGTGCCCTACTCCGGACAGCTTACGAGCAGTACTTC	CSALLRTAYEQYF
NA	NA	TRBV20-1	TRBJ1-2	TGCAGTGCCACAGGGAGCTATGGCTACACCTTC	CSATGSYGYTF
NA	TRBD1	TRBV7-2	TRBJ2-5	TGTGCCAGCAGACGGGACAGGGGACGGGGAGAGACCCAGTACTTC	CASRRDRGRGETQYF
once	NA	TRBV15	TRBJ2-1	TGTGCCACCAGCAGTGGTCAGAACAATGAGCAGTTATTC	CATSSGQNNEQLF
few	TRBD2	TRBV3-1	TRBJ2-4	TGTGCCAGCAGCCAAGAAGAGACTAGCTCCAAAAACATTCAGTACTTC	CASSQEETSSKNIQYF
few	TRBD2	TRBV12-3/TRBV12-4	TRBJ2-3	TGTGCCAGCAGGCCTGCTAGCGGGGGCACAGATACGCAGTATTTT	CASRPASGGTDTQYF
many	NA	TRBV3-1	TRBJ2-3	TGTGCCAGCAGCCATCTACGCCACCCGCAGTATTTT	CASSHLRHPQYF